The 3 T cell receptor beta chains below were found in one sample sequenced in a study of cytomegalovirus exposure and HLA in healthy donors. Both 60 Vbeta primers and 13 Jbeta primers went into the PCR. Measured with immunoSEQ multiplex PCR; TCRdb has only the in-frame clones, and not every one. This specimen shows about 72,000 clones; the ten leading clones hold approximately 2.7%. The specimen sequenced was PBMCs. The receptors were sampled from a man aged 35 to 55 in good health and CMV-seronegative.

The chain carries TRBV5-1 and TRBJ1-2; TRBD1 is a possible D gene (6 bases). Trimming stripped 5 bases from V and 6 bases from J, with 14 bases between. Germline loops: CDR1 SGHRS, CDR2 YFSETQ. The CDR3 sequence is 13 residues long. The CDR3 DNA follows: TGCGCCAGCAGTCTGGGGGGGGCGGATGGCTACACCTTC. It codes for CASSLGGADGYTF.

This sequence joins TRBV18 and TRBJ2-2; D is perhaps TRBD1 (6 bases). The CDR3 runs to 14 residues. V shed 1 base and J shed 4 bases, with 7 bases lying between them. The germline CDR1 and CDR2 sequences are KGHSH and LQKENI. CDR3 loop: CASSPRGGTGELFF. DNA of the CDR3: TGTGCCAGCTCACCACGAGGGGGCACCGGGGAGCTGTTTTTT. Variable domain in full (rest from reference TRBV18 and TRBJ2-2): NAGVMQNPRHLVRRRGQEARLRCSPMKGHSHVYWYRQLPEEGLKFMVYLQKENIIDESGMPKERFSAEFPKEGPSILRIQQVVRGDSAAYFCASSPRGGTGELFFGEGSRLTVL.

This rearrangement joins TRBV27 to TRBJ1-6, with D perhaps TRBD1 (6 bases). Germline V gives CDR1 MNHEY, CDR2 SMNVEV (reference sequence). This CDR3 has 13 amino acids. Trimming shortened V by 4 bases and J by 10 bases, and 11 bases separated the two germline ends. DNA for the CDR3: TGTGCCAGCAGTTCCTCAGGGGAGTCACCCCTCCACTTT. This translates into CASSSSGESPLHF.